The T cell receptor (beta chain) under discussion was sequenced for a study of technical replicates of blood from several donors. Some clones are missing from TCRdb's copy, which holds only in-frame ones; the method was immunoSEQ multiplex PCR. The data hold 66,000 or so clones, with approximately 97% observed a single time. This clone occurred once. The TCR sequence derives from a human donor in good health. Sequenced: T cells isolated from PBMCs.

CDR3 residues: CAVTSRVQETQYF. The CDR3 nucleotides are TGTGCCGTCACCTCGCGGGTCCAAGAGACCCAGTACTTC. This chain uses TRBV6-6 with TRBJ2-5; the D gene is possibly TRBD2 (5 bases). The CDR3 has 13 residues. The V and J ends lost 11 bases and 1 base respectively, with 14 bases between them. CDR1 and CDR2 from the germline V gene are MNHNY and SVGAGI (reference sequence).